This passage covers 28 T cell receptor beta chains from one sample sequenced in a study of PD-1 blockade in classical Hodgkin lymphoma. All patients experienced relapse after autologous stem cell transplantation, and brentuximab vedotin exposure was variable. Method: immunoSEQ multiplex PCR; TCRdb's copy keeps in-frame clones and lacks some. The data hold tens of thousands of clones, with about 71% observed a single time. The sequencing used peripheral blood mononuclear cells (PBMCs), collected before the second cycle of nivolumab. The receptors stem from a human donor with classical Hodgkin lymphoma.

V is TRBV19 and J is TRBJ2-1, with D perhaps given as TRBD1 or TRBD2 (5 bases each). Germline CDR1 reads LNHDA; CDR2 reads SQIVND (reference sequence). The V gene lost 3 bases and the J gene lost 10 bases, with 10 bases spanning the gap. The CDR3 length is 12 residues. CDR3 DNA: TGTGCCAGTAGTATTGGGACCTCCGAGCAGTTCTTC. Residues: CASSIGTSEQFF.

This chain connects TRBV5-1 to TRBJ2-5; 9 bases are a match to TRBD2. The tail of the sequence fits TRBJ2-7 better, so the J call may be wrong. CDR3 length: 14 residues. Germline V CDR1 and CDR2: SGHRS, YFSETQ. The CDR3 protein is CASGRGGDPYEQYF. For the CDR3, the DNA is TGCGCCAGCGGGCGGGGGGGCGATCCCTACGAGCAGTACTTC.

V is TRBV7-2 and J is TRBJ2-5; 9 bases map to TRBD2. Germline V lookup: CDR1 SGHTA, CDR2 FQGNSA. V shed 5 bases, J shed 4 bases, and the junction held 8 bases outside the gene matches. This CDR3 is built from 15 residues. CDR3 region: CASSPGLAVSETQYF. The DNA of the CDR3 is TGTGCCAGCAGCCCGGGACTAGCAGTTTCAGAGACCCAGTACTTC.

The chain joins TRBV4-1 to TRBJ2-1; D call uncertain. The germline gives CDR1 MGHRA, CDR2 YSYEKL. V lost 2 bases and J lost 5, with 16 bases in between. The CDR3 covers 16 residues. The CDR3 coding sequence is TGCGCCAGCAGCCAATATTCAGCCTCGCTCAACAATGAGCAGTTCTTC. This gives the protein CASSQYSASLNNEQFF.

The V and J genes are TRBV4-3 and TRBJ2-2; no definite D call. The V gene's germline CDR1 is LGHNA and CDR2 YSLEER. The CDR3 spans 14 residues. The ends were cut back, 0 bases at V and 8 bases at J, with 10 bases in the middle. DNA for the CDR3: TGCGCCAGCAGCCAAGATTCTCTTGGAGGGGAGCTGTTTTTT. It yields the protein CASSQDSLGGELFF.

V gene TRBV6-5 combines with J gene TRBJ2-6; D remains unclear. The CDR3 covers 16 residues. Germline lookup yields CDR1 MNHEY and CDR2 SVGAGI. V lost 2 bases, J lost 0 bases, and 8 bases lay in between. The CDR3 bases are TGTGCCAGCAGTTACCGTCTGACCTCTGGGGCCAACGTCCTGACTTTC. Translating gives CASSYRLTSGANVLTF.

CDR3 coding DNA: TGTGCCAGTCGCCAGGACAGAATAAACACTGAAGCTTTCTTT. It codes for CASRQDRINTEAFF. The chain combines TRBV19 with TRBJ1-1; the D gene is possibly TRBD1 (6 bases). Trimming cost V 8 bases and J 2 bases, with 15 bases left between them. Germline assignment: CDR1 LNHDA and CDR2 SQIVND (reference sequence). This CDR3 is built from 14 residues.

V and J are TRBV14 and TRBJ2-7, with D possibly being TRBD2 (5 bases). CDR1 is SGHDN, CDR2 FVKESK, per germline. The CDR3 consists of 17 residues. The V end was cut by 0 bases, the J end by 0 bases, with 15 bases between. In DNA, the CDR3 is TGTGCCAGCAGCCAAGATATGTTGAGGGTTTACTCCTACGAGCAGTACTTC. This codes for CASSQDMLRVYSYEQYF.

The chain joins TRBV19 to TRBJ2-3, with unresolved D. Trimming took 3 bases from V and 0 from J, leaving 13 bases between them. The CDR3 length is 16 residues. Germline CDR1 and CDR2: LNHDA and SQIVND (reference sequence). Here the CDR3 reads CASSISVTASTDTQYF. CDR3 DNA: TGTGCCAGTAGTATTTCTGTAACAGCTAGCACAGATACGCAGTATTTT.

This chain links TRBV19 with TRBJ2-1, with TRBD2 as a possible D gene (6 bases). Looked up from germline, CDR1 is LNHDA and CDR2 is SQIVND (reference sequence). This CDR3 is 13 amino acids long. The V end lost 3 bases, the J end lost 6 bases, and 9 bases lay between the germline ends. The CDR3 DNA reads TGTGCCAGTAGTATCACTAGCCTCAATGAGCAGTTCTTC. Encoded protein: CASSITSLNEQFF.

The chain joins TRBV4-1 to TRBJ2-7; D may be TRBD1 (6 bases). V was shortened by 0 bases and J by 3 bases, with 12 bases between the two germline ends. The CDR3 runs to 15 residues. Germline V gives CDR1 MGHRA, CDR2 YSYEKL. The CDR3 loop reads CASSQDLQGIYEQYF. In DNA, the CDR3 is TGCGCCAGCAGCCAAGATTTACAGGGAATCTACGAGCAGTACTTC.

This clone was observed a handful of times. CDR3 protein: CASSLYEPGAGYNEQFF. The CDR3 bases are TGTGCCAGCAGTTTATACGAGCCAGGTGCGGGCTACAATGAGCAGTTCTTC. This chain links TRBV27 with TRBJ2-1, with TRBD2 as a possible D gene (5 bases). The CDR3 is 17 residues long. V lost 1 base to trimming and J lost 3 bases, with 16 bases between them. CDR1 MNHEY and CDR2 SMNVEV come from the germline V gene (reference sequence).

This clone was counted a few times. This sequence joins TRBV19 and TRBJ2-5; the D is unclear. This CDR3 contains 14 residues. The ends were cut back, 3 bases at V and 1 base at J, with 9 bases in the middle. Per germline, CDR1 LNHDA and CDR2 SQIVND (reference sequence). The CDR3 coding sequence is TGTGCCAGTAGTATTCGGCCAGGCCAAGAGACCCAGTACTTC. Residues: CASSIRPGQETQYF.

This clone turned up a few times. The chain has TRBV30 and TRBJ2-6; D uncertain. Germline CDR1 is GTSNPN and CDR2 is SVGIG (reference sequence). Between the trimmed V and J ends, which lost 7 bases and 0 bases, there was a span of 10 bases. The CDR3 has 14 amino acids. The CDR3 reads CALDRSSGANVLTF. The CDR3, as DNA: TGTGCCTTGGACCGCAGCTCTGGGGCCAACGTCCTGACTTTC.

This clone showed up just once. V usage is TRBV18 and J usage is TRBJ2-3; D assignment may be TRBD1 or TRBD2 (5 bases each). Germline loops: CDR1 KGHSH, CDR2 LQKENI. The CDR3 totals 14 residues. Trimming pared 4 bases from V and 2 bases from J, leaving 10 bases between. The CDR3 reads CASSRRDDTDTQYF. The CDR3 bases are TGTGCCAGCTCACGCCGGGACGACACAGATACGCAGTATTTT.

The rearrangement joins TRBV7-9 to TRBJ2-2; no clear D. In germline, CDR1 is SEHNR, CDR2 FQNEAQ (reference sequence). Deletions cut 1 base from V and 3 bases from J, with 9 bases between. This CDR3 is 15 amino acids long. The CDR3, as DNA: TGTGCCAGCAGCTTAGTGGGCCAGGACACCGGGGAGCTGTTTTTT. Its protein is CASSLVGQDTGELFF.

The gene calls are TRBV30 and TRBJ2-7; no clear D gene. The CDR3 sequence is 12 residues long. Deletions cut 5 bases from V and 0 bases from J, with 8 bases between. Germline lookup yields CDR1 GTSNPN and CDR2 SVGIG (reference sequence). The CDR3 DNA sequence: TGTGCCTGGTCTTGGGTCTCCTACGAGCAGTACTTC. Its protein product is CAWSWVSYEQYF.

V usage is TRBV19 and J usage is TRBJ1-3, with D uncertain. This CDR3 spans 19 amino acids. The germline gives CDR1 LNHDA, CDR2 SQIVND (reference sequence). V lost 3 bases to trimming and J lost 0 bases, with 21 bases between them. This CDR3 is CASSMFGSGDGSSGNTIYF. The CDR3 nucleotides read TGTGCCAGTAGTATGTTCGGATCAGGAGACGGGAGCTCTGGAAACACCATATATTTT.

The chain links TRBV6-1 to TRBJ2-6, with D uncertain. CDR1 is MNHNS and CDR2 is SASEGT in the germline V gene. The ends were cut back, 7 bases at V and 0 bases at J, with 13 bases in the middle. The CDR3 is made up of 16 amino acids. CDR3 in amino acids: CASNEQAYSGANVLTF. The CDR3 DNA reads TGTGCCAGCAATGAGCAGGCCTACTCTGGGGCCAACGTCCTGACTTTC.

The chain is built from TRBV10-3 and TRBJ1-1; 9 nucleotides align to TRBD1. The germline V gene has CDR1 ENHRY and CDR2 SYGVKD. Unmatched junction bases numbered 12, after V lost 6 bases and J lost 10 bases. CDR3 length equals 14 residues. The CDR3 loop is CAISGDREGLGAFF. The CDR3, as DNA: TGTGCCATCAGCGGGGACAGGGAAGGTCTCGGAGCTTTCTTT.

The rearrangement uses TRBV6-4 and TRBJ2-2; possibly TRBD2 for D (7 bases). Germline V gene sequence: CDR1 MRHNA, CDR2 SNTAGT. The V end lost 10 bases, the J end lost 4 bases, and 19 bases lay between the germline ends. The CDR3 is made up of 15 amino acids. This chain's CDR3 is CATGMGGPGTGELFF. CDR3 coding DNA: TGTGCCACAGGGATGGGGGGGCCGGGCACCGGGGAGCTGTTTTTT.

This chain connects TRBV28 to TRBJ1-2; TRBD1 matches 7 bases. The CDR3 runs 16 residues. Germline CDR1 reads MDHEN; CDR2 reads SYDVKM. J was trimmed by 1 base and V by 6 bases; bases with no gene match: 11. The CDR3 spells CASRPDRVGGNYGYTF. The CDR3 DNA reads TGTGCCAGCAGACCTGACAGGGTAGGAGGTAACTATGGCTACACCTTC.

This sequence joins TRBV11-3 and TRBJ2-3; D unclear. The CDR3 consists of 13 residues. Trimming took off 1 base at V and 7 bases at J, with 9 bases between the two ends. Germline V lookup: CDR1 SGHNT, CDR2 YENEEA. The CDR3 region has the DNA TGTGCCAGCAGCTTAGTTTTGGGGAATACGCAGTATTTT. Its protein is CASSLVLGNTQYF.

The chain has TRBV7-2 and TRBJ2-7, with D uncertain. CDR3 length: 12 amino acids. From germline, CDR1 is SGHTA and CDR2 FQGNSA. V shed 4 bases and J shed 2 bases, with 6 bases lying between them. CDR3 coding DNA: TGTGCCAGCAGCTCCGACCCCTACGAGCAGTACTTC. Encoded protein: CASSSDPYEQYF.

The CDR3 nucleotides are TGTGCCAGCAGCGAAAAGACTATTCGGTCAGGGATGTATCACAATCAGCCCCAGCATTTT. It is translated as CASSEKTIRSGMYHNQPQHF. The chain employs TRBV5-4 and TRBJ1-5, with D possibly TRBD1 on 5 matching bases. The CDR3 sequence is 20 residues long. Germline V lookup: CDR1 SGHNT, CDR2 YYREEE (reference sequence). Trimming left V 4 bases short and J 3 bases short, with 29 bases between.

The V and J genes are TRBV5-4 and TRBJ2-5, with D possibly TRBD2 on 5 matching bases. Trimming removed 4 bases from V and 0 bases from J, with 13 bases in between. This CDR3 is 15 amino acids long. Germline CDR1 and CDR2: SGHNT and YYREEE (reference sequence). Here the CDR3 reads CASSRVRAHQETQYF. CDR3 sequence (DNA): TGTGCCAGCAGCCGGGTGCGGGCCCACCAAGAGACCCAGTACTTC.

V is TRBV5-4 and J is TRBJ1-1, with D hard to call. The V gene's germline CDR1 is SGHNT and CDR2 YYREEE (reference sequence). This CDR3 comprises 15 residues. The germline V and J ends were trimmed by 4 bases and 11 bases, with 24 bases remaining between them. In DNA, the CDR3 is TGTGCCAGCAGCCAACCCTCCCTGGAGGGTCGTTCGGCTTTCTTT. Protein: CASSQPSLEGRSAFF.

This clone was seen a handful of times. This chain connects TRBV5-1 to TRBJ1-1; perhaps TRBD1 as D (6 bases). This CDR3 is 13 amino acids long. Per the germline V gene, CDR1 is SGHRS and CDR2 is YFSETQ. V was shortened by 6 bases and J by 7 bases, with 16 bases between the two germline ends. CDR3 coding DNA: TGCGCCAGCACCATATCCGGGGGCAGTGAAGCTTTCTTT. Translating gives CASTISGGSEAFF. The full variable domain, completed using reference TRBV5-1 and TRBJ1-1, is KAGVTQTPRYLIKTRGQQVTLSCSPISGHRSVSWYQQTPGQGLQFLFEYFSETQRNKGNFPGRFSGRQFSNSRSEMNVSTLELGDSALYLCASTISGGSEAFFGQGTRLTVV.